The clone carrying this T cell receptor beta chain was found a few times. Its cognate antigen is unknown. These data originate in a study of TIL therapy for anti-PD-1-resistant metastatic lung cancer. Whole-study results and caveats: Many TIL product clones were absent from baseline tumor, suggesting clonal contraction.

The immunoSEQ assay was v3. The assay was immunoSEQ multiplex PCR, and TCRdb's table has in-frame clones only and misses some. The sample consists of approximately 95,000 clones, about three fifths of them appearing once. The germline V and J ends were trimmed by 7 bases and 0 bases, with 18 bases remaining between them. The CDR3 has 17 residues. CDR1 and CDR2 from the germline V gene are LNHDA and SQIVND (reference sequence). Time point meaning: pre-treatment sample, taken before nivolumab and TIL therapy. Most excised metastases sampled were pleural nodules or supraclavicular lymph nodes. The clonotype comes from a person aged 25-85 years with non-small cell lung cancer. The source material was tumor tissue, sampled at baseline. The chain recombines TRBV19 with TRBJ2-2; D unresolved. The CDR3 loop reads CASNEVVGRTNTGELFF. The CDR3 region has the DNA TGTGCCAGTAATGAGGTCGTAGGCAGGACGAACACCGGGGAGCTGTTTTTT.